This T cell receptor (beta chain) was recorded in a study of beta chain features in type 1 diabetes. Sequenced material consisted of expressed TCRB transcripts (all of the isolated RNA was reverse transcribed). Naive, central memory and regulatory T cell samples yielded a few million reads on average. Generated by immunoSEQ multiplex PCR, the TCRdb table keeps only in-frame clones and is missing some. The profile shows about 270,000 clones, around 14% of them singletons. CD4+ cells of the naive, central memory, regulatory and stem cell-like memory types were sorted via CD45RO/CCR7/CD25/CD127/CD95/CD27. This CDR3 has 14 residues. V was clipped by 6 bases and J by 0 bases, with 11 bases between them. Germline V gives CDR1 SNHLY, CDR2 FYNNEI.

The rearrangement links TRBV2 to TRBJ1-1, with unresolved D. This sequence originates from a woman aged 40 to 49 in good health. The material sequenced was naive CD4+ T cells from blood. The CDR3: CASRARIMNTEAFF. Here the CDR3 DNA reads TGTGCCAGCAGGGCCCGTATCATGAACACTGAAGCTTTCTTT. Full variable domain (rest looked up from reference TRBV2 and TRBJ1-1): EPEVTQTPSHQVTQMGQEVILRCVPISNHLYFYWYRQILGQKVEFLVSFYNNEISEKSEIFDDQFSVERPDGSNFTLKIRSTKLEDSAMYFCASRARIMNTEAFFGQGTRLTVV.